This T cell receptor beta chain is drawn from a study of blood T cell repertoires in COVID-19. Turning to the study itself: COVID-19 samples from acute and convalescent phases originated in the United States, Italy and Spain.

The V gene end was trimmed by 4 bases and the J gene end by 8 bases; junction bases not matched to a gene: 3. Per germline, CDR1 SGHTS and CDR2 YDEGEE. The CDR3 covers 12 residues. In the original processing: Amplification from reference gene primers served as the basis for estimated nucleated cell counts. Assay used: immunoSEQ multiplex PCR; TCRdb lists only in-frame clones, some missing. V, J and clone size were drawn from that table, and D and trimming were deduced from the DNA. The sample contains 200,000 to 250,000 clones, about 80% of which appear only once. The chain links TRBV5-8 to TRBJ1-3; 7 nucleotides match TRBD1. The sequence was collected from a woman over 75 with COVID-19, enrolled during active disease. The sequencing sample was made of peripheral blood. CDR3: CASSLQGHTIYF. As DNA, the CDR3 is TGTGCCAGCAGCCTACAGGGGCACACCATATATTTT.